The 2 T cell receptor beta chains listed next were all sequenced from one sample in a study of CD8+CD57+ T cells in acquired aplastic anemia. CDR3 and TCR beta VDJ profiling relied on genomic DNA as the template. TCRdb re-called the reads through MiXCR, storing one row per CDR3 protein. The data contain about 150,000 distinct CDR3 sequences, about 48% of them seen just once; the ten biggest clones take up roughly 12%. Only patients with CD8+CD57+ cell expansion on flow cytometry were chosen for sequencing. The sequencing sample was made of sorted CD4+, CD8+, or CD8+CD57+ T cells (not recorded which) from PBMCs. These receptors came from a human donor with aplastic anemia.

The sample holds a few counts of this clonotype. The V and J genes are TRBV2 and TRBJ2-1; TRBD2 might be the D (5 bases). The V end was cut by 6 bases, the J end by 1 base, with 10 bases between. Germline V gene data show CDR1 as SNHLY and CDR2 as FYNNEI. This CDR3 contains 14 residues. Here the CDR3 DNA reads TGTGCCAGCAGGCTTGAGCGGTCCTACAATGAGCAGTTCTTC. It specifies CASRLERSYNEQFF.

This clonotype came up many times. The chain uses TRBV9 and TRBJ2-3; tentatively, D is TRBD1 or TRBD2 (6 bases each). This CDR3 has 16 residues. The V end was cut by 3 bases, the J end by 6 bases, with 20 bases between. The germline V gene has CDR1 SGDLS and CDR2 YYNGEE. CDR3 in DNA: TGTGCCAGCAGCGCTGGTGGAAAGGGGGGAAGGGATACGCAGTATTTT. Its protein product is CASSAGGKGGRDTQYF.